This entry features one T cell receptor beta chain sequence. Its cognate antigen has yet to be identified. It has no much larger one-base neighbor in the sample; base qualities were not kept. Other DNA sequences of this sample code for an identical CDR3. TCRbeta CDR3 regions were profiled with the immunoSEQ Assay using bias-controlled multiplex PCR amplification of genomic DNA. Regarding the original processing steps: To quantify the absolute abundance of each unique TCRbeta CDR3 region, the sequences were collapsed and filtered. Two models were used to test differential abundance: a binomial model (Fisher-equivalent) and a beta-binomial model that adds time-dependent variance fitted from healthy donors. Clones with fewer than 5 combined templates were excluded, and clones with Benjamini-Hochberg FDR below 0.01 were called differentially abundant. In the beta-binomial model, variance was expressed as a function of the total template count across the two samples, in the form v = (b*log(k)+a)^2. Entries here come from immuneACCESS through TCRdb and include only in-frame sequences with V and J called. Some clones fail to appear in such tables; in the studies checked, an unresolved V gene covers under half of the shortfall, and the cause of the remainder is unknown. The V and J calls and clone size are taken from that table; D and trimming were inferred from the DNA. The sample table records 70,000 to 95,000 clones; 88% of these occur just once. The leading ten clones occupy 3% to 5% of the sample.

These data come from a study of identifying expanded T cells in peripheral blood (dated by TCRdb to about 2019). About the investigation overall: Technical replicates were generated by sequencing separate aliquots of the same genomic DNA pool, and four replicates were compared pairwise. General conclusions and limits of the study: It was expected by the authors that biological variance in healthy repertoires might increase further over much longer intervals, such as months to years. Across all healthy-donor time intervals, the beta-binomial model significantly lowered both the number of clones called differentially abundant and the false-positive rate. The binomial model flagged approximately 1.2 differentially abundant clones between technical replicates but 15 to 17 over about 2 weeks and roughly 19 over around four weeks. Variance in clone template counts between roughly two-week samples significantly increased with total template count across all healthy donors.

During the collection period, no infections or other immune events were recorded for the healthy donors. Blood repertoires from healthy donors were used as a training cohort for calibrating time-dependent variance in a beta-binomial model of differential abundance of T-cell clones. The training cohort included 10 or so healthy donors, of whom 3 were female and 7 were male. The donors were between roughly 29 and 65 years old, with an average age of roughly 40 years. Whole blood from each healthy donor was obtained from a commercial supplier and was collected at three time points about two weeks apart. Genomic DNA was extracted from unsorted whole blood for immunosequencing. The sample was blood. This sequence was found in a person aged 18 to 75 in good health.

The DNA sequence is as follows: TGCGCCAGCAGCTTAGGAAACACCGGGGAGCTGTTTTTT. It is translated as CASSLGNTGELFF. The chain joins TRBV5-1 to TRBJ2-2, with an unclear D gene assignment. Taken from cysteine to phenylalanine, the CDR3 has 13 residues. The kept DNA is CDR3 alone, 39 bases in frame from the first base. V lost 2 bases and J lost 2 bases; the stretch between them is 4 bases long. The germline V gene yields SGHRS for CDR1 and YFSETQ for CDR2.